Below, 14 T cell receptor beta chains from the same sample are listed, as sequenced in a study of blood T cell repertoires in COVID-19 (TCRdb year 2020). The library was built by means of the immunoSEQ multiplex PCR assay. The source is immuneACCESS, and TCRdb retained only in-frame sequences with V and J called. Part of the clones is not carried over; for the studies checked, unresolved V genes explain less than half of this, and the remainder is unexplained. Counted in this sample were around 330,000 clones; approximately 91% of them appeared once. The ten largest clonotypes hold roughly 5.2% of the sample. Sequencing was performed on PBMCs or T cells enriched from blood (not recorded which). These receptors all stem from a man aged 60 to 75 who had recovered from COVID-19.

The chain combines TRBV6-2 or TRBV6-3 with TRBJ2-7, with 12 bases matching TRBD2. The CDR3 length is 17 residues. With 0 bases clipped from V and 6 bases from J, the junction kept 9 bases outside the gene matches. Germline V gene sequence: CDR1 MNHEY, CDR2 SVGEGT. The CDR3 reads CASSYSSASGRAFEQYF. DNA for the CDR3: TGTGCCAGCAGTTACTCGTCTGCTAGCGGGAGGGCATTCGAGCAGTACTTC.

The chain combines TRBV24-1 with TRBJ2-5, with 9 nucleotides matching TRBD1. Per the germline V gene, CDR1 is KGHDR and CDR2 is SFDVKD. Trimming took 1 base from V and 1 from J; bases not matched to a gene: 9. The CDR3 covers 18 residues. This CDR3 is CATSDLYDATGGQETQYF. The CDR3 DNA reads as TGTGCCACCAGTGATTTATATGACGCGACAGGGGGCCAAGAGACCCAGTACTTC.

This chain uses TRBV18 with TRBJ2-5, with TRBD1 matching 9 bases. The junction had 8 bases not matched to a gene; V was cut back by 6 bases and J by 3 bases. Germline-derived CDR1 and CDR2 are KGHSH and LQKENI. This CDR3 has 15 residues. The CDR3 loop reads CASSWARTGEETQYF. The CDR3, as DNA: TGTGCCAGCTCGTGGGCGAGGACAGGGGAAGAGACCCAGTACTTC.

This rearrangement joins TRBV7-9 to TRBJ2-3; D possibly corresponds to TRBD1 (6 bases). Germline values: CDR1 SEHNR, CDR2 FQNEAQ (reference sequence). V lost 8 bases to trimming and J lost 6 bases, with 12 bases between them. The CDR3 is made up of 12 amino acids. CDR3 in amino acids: CASDIQGDTQYF. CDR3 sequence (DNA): TGTGCCAGCGACATACAGGGTGATACGCAGTATTTT. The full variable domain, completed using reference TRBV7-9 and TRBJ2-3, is DTGVSQNPRHKITKRGQNVTFRCDPISEHNRLYWYRQTLGQGPEFLTYFQNEAQLEKSRLLSDRFSAERPKGSFSTLEIQRTEQGDSAMYLCASDIQGDTQYFGPGTRLTVL.

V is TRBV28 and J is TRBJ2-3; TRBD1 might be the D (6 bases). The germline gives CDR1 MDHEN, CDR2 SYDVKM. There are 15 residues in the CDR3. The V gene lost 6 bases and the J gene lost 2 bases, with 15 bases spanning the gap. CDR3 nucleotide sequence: TGTGCCAGCAGCCCATGGGGGCGAGACACAGATACGCAGTATTTT. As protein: CASSPWGRDTDTQYF.

The CDR3 sequence: CASSIRRDNQPQHF. CDR3 coding DNA: TGTGCCAGTAGTATCAGACGGGACAATCAGCCCCAGCATTTT. This chain uses TRBV19 with TRBJ1-5; D not resolved. The CDR3 has 14 residues. V was shortened by 3 bases and J by 3 bases, with 9 bases between the two germline ends. Germline-derived CDR1 and CDR2 are LNHDA and SQIVND (reference sequence). The full variable domain, rest sourced from reference TRBV19 and TRBJ1-5, is DGGITQSPKYLFRKEGQNVTLSCEQNLNHDAMYWYRQDPGQGLRLIYYSQIVNDFQKGDIAEGYSVSREKKESFPLTVTSAQKNPTAFYLCASSIRRDNQPQHFGDGTRLSIL.

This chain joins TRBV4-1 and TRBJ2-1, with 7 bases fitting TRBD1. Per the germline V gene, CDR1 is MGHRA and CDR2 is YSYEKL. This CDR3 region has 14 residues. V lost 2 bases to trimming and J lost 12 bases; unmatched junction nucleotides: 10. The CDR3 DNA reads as TGCGCCAGCAGCCAAACCGGGACAGTTTTAGTGCAGTTCTTC. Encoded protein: CASSQTGTVLVQFF.

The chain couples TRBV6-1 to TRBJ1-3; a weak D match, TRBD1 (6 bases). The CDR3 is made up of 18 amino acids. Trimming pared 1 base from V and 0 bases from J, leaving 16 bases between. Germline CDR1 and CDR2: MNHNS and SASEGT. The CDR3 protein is CASSEGFGRGPSGNTIYF. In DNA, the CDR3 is TGTGCCAGCAGTGAAGGGTTTGGCAGGGGCCCCTCTGGAAACACCATATATTTT.

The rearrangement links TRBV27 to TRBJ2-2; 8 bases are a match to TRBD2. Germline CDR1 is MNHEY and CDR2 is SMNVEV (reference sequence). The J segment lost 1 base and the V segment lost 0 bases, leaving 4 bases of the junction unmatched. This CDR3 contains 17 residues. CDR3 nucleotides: TGTGCCAGCAGTTTATCGACCGGGGGGGTGAACACCGGGGAGCTGTTTTTT. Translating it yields CASSLSTGGVNTGELFF.

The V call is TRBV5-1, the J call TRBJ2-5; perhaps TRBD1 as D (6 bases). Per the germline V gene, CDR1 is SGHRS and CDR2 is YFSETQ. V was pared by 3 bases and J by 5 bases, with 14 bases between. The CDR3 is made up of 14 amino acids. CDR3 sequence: CASSSGQPGETQYF. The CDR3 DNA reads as TGCGCCAGCAGCTCTGGACAGCCAGGGGAGACCCAGTACTTC.

CDR3 amino acids: CASRLEGGGQVNNQPQHF. For the CDR3, the DNA is TGTGCCAGTAGGCTAGAAGGTGGGGGACAGGTGAATAATCAGCCCCAGCATTTT. The chain carries TRBV19 and TRBJ1-5; TRBD1 matches at 8 bases. CDR3 size: 18 residues. V shed 6 bases, J shed 4 bases, and the junction held 17 bases outside the gene matches. Germline lookup yields CDR1 LNHDA and CDR2 SQIVND (reference sequence).

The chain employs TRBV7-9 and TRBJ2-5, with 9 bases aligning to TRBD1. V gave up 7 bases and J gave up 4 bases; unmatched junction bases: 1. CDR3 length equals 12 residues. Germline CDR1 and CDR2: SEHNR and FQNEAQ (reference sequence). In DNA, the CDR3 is TGTGCCAGCACGGACAGGGGAGAGACCCAGTACTTC. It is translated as CASTDRGETQYF.

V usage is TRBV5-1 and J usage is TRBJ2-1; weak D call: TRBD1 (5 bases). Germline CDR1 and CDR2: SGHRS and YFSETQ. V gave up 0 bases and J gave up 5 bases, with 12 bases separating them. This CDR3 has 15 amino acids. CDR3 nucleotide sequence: TGCGCCAGCAGCTTGGGGGGCGGCTTTAACAATGAGCAGTTCTTC. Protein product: CASSLGGGFNNEQFF.

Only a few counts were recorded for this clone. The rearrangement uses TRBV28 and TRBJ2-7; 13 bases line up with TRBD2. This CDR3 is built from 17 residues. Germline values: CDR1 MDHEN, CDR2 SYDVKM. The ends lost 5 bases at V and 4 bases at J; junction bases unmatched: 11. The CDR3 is CASSLSLGLAGIYEQYF. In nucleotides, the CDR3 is TGTGCCAGCAGTCTTTCCCTGGGACTAGCGGGAATTTACGAGCAGTACTTC.